The clone carrying this TCR beta chain was recorded at least ten times. Antigen specificity is unknown. This record comes from a study of T cell responses to AZD1222 COVID-19 vaccine. Overall study context: Second doses that came at about 4 or about 12 weeks were put together.

Broader study findings: The donors showed a predominance of white British ancestry and of females, with possible underestimation of clonal diversity.

Sequencing used immunoSEQ multiplex PCR; TCRdb keeps in-frame clones, though not all of them. The table lists about 99,000 clones, 90% to 95% of them singletons. The CDR3 consists of 13 residues. V was clipped by 4 bases and J by 6 bases, with 14 bases between them. Germline V gene sequence: CDR1 SGDLS, CDR2 YYNGEE. Sample: peripheral blood, taken on day 0 of AZD1222 vaccination. The TCR originated in an adult in good health. The chain combines TRBV9 with TRBJ2-7; no clear D. The CDR3 is CASSSSWGSEQYF. The DNA for the CDR3 is TGTGCCAGCAGCTCAAGCTGGGGAAGCGAGCAGTACTTC.